This TCR beta chain was identified during a study of cytomegalovirus exposure and HLA in healthy donors. CDR1 is SEHNR, CDR2 FQNEAQ, per germline (reference sequence). This CDR3 contains 14 residues. Deletions cut 4 bases from V and 10 bases from J, with 14 bases between. The study ran its PCR with 60 Vbeta and 13 Jbeta primers. The repertoire was sequenced with immunoSEQ multiplex PCR; TCRdb's copy has only in-frame clones and lacks some. The sample has 150,000 to 200,000 clones; approximately 78% are singletons. This rearrangement joins TRBV7-9 to TRBJ1-6; D is possibly TRBD1 (6 bases). The sample was PBMCs. This TCR came from a woman between 50 and 59 years old in good health and CMV-seropositive. Here the CDR3 reads CASSSGQTQSPLHF. In DNA, the CDR3 is TGTGCCAGCAGCTCCGGACAGACACAATCACCCCTCCACTTT.